Presented here are 10 T cell receptor beta chains from one specimen sequenced in a study of blood T cell dynamics during melanoma immunotherapy. Data came from immunoSEQ multiplex PCR; TCRdb stores just in-frame clones and leaves some out. The data show about 14,000 clones, 75% to 90% seen once. Described time point: week 3, after first cycle of checkpoint inhibitor. Sequenced here: blood, sampled from a patient treated with checkpoint blockade. The receptors come from a human donor with melanoma.

The chain combines TRBV19 with TRBJ1-5; a possible D gene is TRBD1 (5 bases). The V and J ends lost 5 bases and 0 bases respectively, with 11 bases between them. Germline values: CDR1 LNHDA, CDR2 SQIVND (reference sequence). The CDR3 sequence is 15 residues long. The CDR3 DNA reads as TGTGCCAGTAGTTATAAGGGGAATAGCAATCAGCCCCAGCATTTT. It codes for CASSYKGNSNQPQHF.

This chain connects TRBV7-2 to TRBJ1-2; no reliable D call. CDR3 length: 13 residues. Germline V gene lookup returns CDR1 SGHTA and CDR2 FQGNSA. V dropped 3 bases and J dropped 8 bases, with 13 bases sitting between them. CDR3 coding DNA: TGTGCCAGCAGCTTGAACGCCGATGGGGGCTACACCTTC. The encoded protein is CASSLNADGGYTF. Full variable domain (rest looked up from reference TRBV7-2 and TRBJ1-2): GAGVSQSPSNKVTEKGKDVELRCDPISGHTALYWYRQSLGQGLEFLIYFQGNSAPDKSGLPSDRFSAERTGGSVSTLTIQRTQQEDSAVYLCASSLNADGGYTFGSGTRLTVV.

The chain combines TRBV7-2 with TRBJ2-1; D might be TRBD1 (5 bases). The germline V gene has CDR1 SGHTA and CDR2 FQGNSA. The V end lost 5 bases, the J end lost 8 bases, and 13 bases lay between the germline ends. The CDR3 totals 13 residues. The CDR3 sequence is CASSPQGLDEQFF. CDR3 DNA sequence: TGTGCCAGCAGCCCCCAGGGATTAGATGAGCAGTTCTTC.

This clone was seen only a few times. The rearrangement links TRBV5-1 to TRBJ1-1; 8 bases map to TRBD1. In germline, CDR1 is SGHRS, CDR2 YFSETQ. CDR3 length equals 17 residues. Trimming cost V 1 base and J 3 bases; bases outside gene matches: 11. The DNA for the CDR3 is TGCGCCAGCAGCTTGAGGTTACAGGGGGTATCGCACACTGAAGCTTTCTTT. Translated: CASSLRLQGVSHTEAFF.

The rearrangement uses TRBV6-1 and TRBJ2-1; TRBD2 is a possible D gene (5 bases). The V gene's germline CDR1 is MNHNS and CDR2 SASEGT. Trimming took off 10 bases at V and 9 bases at J, with 19 bases between the two ends. The CDR3 length is 13 residues. The CDR3 loop reads CATSLIAAAEQFF. The CDR3 bases are TGTGCCACTAGCCTGATCGCGGCTGCTGAGCAGTTCTTC.

This chain links TRBV27 with TRBJ2-3; 12 bases fit TRBD2. The CDR3 is 21 residues long. The germline V gene has CDR1 MNHEY and CDR2 SMNVEV (reference sequence). J gave up 1 base and V 5 bases, and 19 bases lay outside the gene matches. CDR3 amino acids: CASSPETGTSGLRRGTDTQYF. The DNA of the CDR3 is TGTGCCAGCAGTCCAGAAACCGGGACTAGCGGGCTAAGAAGGGGCACAGATACGCAGTATTTT.

J is TRBJ2-1 and V is TRBV28, with D possibly being TRBD1 or TRBD2 (7 bases each). CDR1 MDHEN and CDR2 SYDVKM come from the germline V gene. The V and J ends lost 5 bases and 4 bases respectively, with 30 bases between them. The CDR3 extends over 20 amino acids. CDR3 sequence (DNA): TGTGCCAGCAGTCCTGGACTTGGCAGGGGGGGCAGTTCGGCATACAATGAGCAGTTCTTC. Translated, it gives CASSPGLGRGGSSAYNEQFF.

This clone was recorded a few times. The chain couples TRBV7-8 to TRBJ2-1, with D possibly matching TRBD2 (5 bases). The CDR3 spans 17 residues. Trimming pared 2 bases from V and 8 bases from J, leaving 22 bases between. The germline V gene encodes CDR1 SGHVS and CDR2 FQNEAQ. The CDR3 DNA follows: TGTGCCAGCAGCTTACTCGTCGCGGGCAACTCACTCGATGAGCAGTTCTTC. Its translation is CASSLLVAGNSLDEQFF.

The chain recombines TRBV7-2 with TRBJ1-2, with D maybe TRBD1 (5 bases). The CDR3 is 15 amino acids. The V gene's germline CDR1 is SGHTA and CDR2 FQGNSA. Trimming stripped 6 bases from V and 2 bases from J, with 16 bases between. The DNA of the CDR3 is TGTGCCAGCAGTTTTCCTGGAGGGGTAAACTATGGCTACACCTTC. This sequence encodes CASSFPGGVNYGYTF.

This clone was recorded only once. The rearrangement links TRBV18 to TRBJ1-2; D is unresolved. Trimming took off 2 bases at V and 4 bases at J, with 11 bases between the two ends. Germline V CDR1 and CDR2: KGHSH, LQKENI. This CDR3 region has 14 residues. The CDR3 coding sequence is TGTGCCAGCTCACCAGGTTCATCCGGCTATGGCTACACCTTC. It is translated as CASSPGSSGYGYTF.